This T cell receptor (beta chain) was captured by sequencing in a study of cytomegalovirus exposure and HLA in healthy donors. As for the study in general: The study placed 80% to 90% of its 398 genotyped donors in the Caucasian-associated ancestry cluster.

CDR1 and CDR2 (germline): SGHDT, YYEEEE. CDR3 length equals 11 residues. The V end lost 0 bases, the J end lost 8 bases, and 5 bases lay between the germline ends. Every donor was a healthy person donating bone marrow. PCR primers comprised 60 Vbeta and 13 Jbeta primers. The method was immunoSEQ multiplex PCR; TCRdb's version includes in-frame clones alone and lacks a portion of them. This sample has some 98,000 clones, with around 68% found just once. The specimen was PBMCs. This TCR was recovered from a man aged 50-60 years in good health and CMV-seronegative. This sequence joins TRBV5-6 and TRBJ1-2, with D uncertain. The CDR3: CASSLDSGYTF. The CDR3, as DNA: TGTGCCAGCAGCTTGGATTCGGGCTACACCTTC.